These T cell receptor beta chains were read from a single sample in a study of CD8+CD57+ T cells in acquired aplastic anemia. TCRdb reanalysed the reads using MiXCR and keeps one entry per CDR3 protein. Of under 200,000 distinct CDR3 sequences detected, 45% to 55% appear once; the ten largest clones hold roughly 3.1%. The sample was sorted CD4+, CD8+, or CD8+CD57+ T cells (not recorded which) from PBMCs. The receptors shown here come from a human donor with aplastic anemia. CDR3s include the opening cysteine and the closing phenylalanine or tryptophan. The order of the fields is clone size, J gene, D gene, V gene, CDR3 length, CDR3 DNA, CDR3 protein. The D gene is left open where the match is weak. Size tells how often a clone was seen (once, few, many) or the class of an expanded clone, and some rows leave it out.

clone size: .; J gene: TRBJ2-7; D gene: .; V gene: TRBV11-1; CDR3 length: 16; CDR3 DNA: TGCGCCAGCAGCCCTAGGGTATCGGCGACTAATTACGAGCAGTACTTC; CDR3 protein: CASSPRVSATNYEQYF
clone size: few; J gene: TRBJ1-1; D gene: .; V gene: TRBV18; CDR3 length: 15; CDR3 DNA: TGTGCCAGCTCACCATCGACAGGAAAGGGGACTGAAGCTTTCTTT; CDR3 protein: CASSPSTGKGTEAFF
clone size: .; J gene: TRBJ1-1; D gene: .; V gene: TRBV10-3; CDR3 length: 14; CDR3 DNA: TGTGCCATCCTCCCCTCGGGACCGGGGACTGAAGCTTTCTTT; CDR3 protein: CAILPSGPGTEAFF
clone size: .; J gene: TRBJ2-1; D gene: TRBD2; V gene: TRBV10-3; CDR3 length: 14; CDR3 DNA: TGTGCCACGGCGCTAGCGGGCCGGAACAATGAGCAGTTCTTC; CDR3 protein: CATALAGRNNEQFF
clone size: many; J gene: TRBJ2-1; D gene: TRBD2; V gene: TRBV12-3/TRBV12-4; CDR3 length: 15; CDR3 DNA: TGTGCCAGCGGAGGAGCGGGAGGGTTATACAATGAGCAGTTCTTC; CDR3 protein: CASGGAGGLYNEQFF
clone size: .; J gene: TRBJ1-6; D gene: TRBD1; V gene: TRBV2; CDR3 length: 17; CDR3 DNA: TGTGCCAGCAGTGAAGCGGACAGGGGATGGGATAATTCACCCCTCCACTTT; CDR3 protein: CASSEADRGWDNSPLHF
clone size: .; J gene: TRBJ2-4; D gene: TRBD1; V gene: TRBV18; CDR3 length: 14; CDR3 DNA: TGTGCCAGCTCACCAAGGACAGGGGATAACATTCAGTACTTC; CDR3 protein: CASSPRTGDNIQYF
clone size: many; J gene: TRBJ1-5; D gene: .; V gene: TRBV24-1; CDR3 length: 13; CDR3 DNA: TGTGCCACCAGTGATCCAACAGGAGAGCCCCAGCATTTT; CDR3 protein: CATSDPTGEPQHF
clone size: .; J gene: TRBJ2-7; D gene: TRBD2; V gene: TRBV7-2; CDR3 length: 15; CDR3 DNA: TGTGCCAGCAGCTTATTTAGCGGGGGGCCTCTCGAGCAGTACTTC; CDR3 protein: CASSLFSGGPLEQYF
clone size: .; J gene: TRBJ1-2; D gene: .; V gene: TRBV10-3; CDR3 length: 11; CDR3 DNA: TGTGCCATCACTGGGGGGATTGGCTACACCTTC; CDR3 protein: CAITGGIGYTF
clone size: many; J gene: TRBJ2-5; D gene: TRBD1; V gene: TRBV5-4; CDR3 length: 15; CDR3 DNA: TGTGCCAGCAGCGCCCGGGACAGGGTGAAAGAGACCCAGTACTTC; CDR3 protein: CASSARDRVKETQYF
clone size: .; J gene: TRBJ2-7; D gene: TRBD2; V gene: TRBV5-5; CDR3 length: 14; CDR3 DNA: TGTGCCAGCAGCACTAGCGAATTTGCCTACGAGCAGTACTTC; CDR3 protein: CASSTSEFAYEQYF
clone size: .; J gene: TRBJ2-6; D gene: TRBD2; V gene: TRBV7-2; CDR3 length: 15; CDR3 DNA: TGTGCCAGCAGCGATGGACTAGCGGGGGCCAACGTCCTGACTTTC; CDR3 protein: CASSDGLAGANVLTF
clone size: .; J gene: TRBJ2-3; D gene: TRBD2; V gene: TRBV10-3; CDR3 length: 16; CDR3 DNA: TGTGCCATCACCCCGTCGCGAAAGCGGGAGACAGATACGCAGTATTTT; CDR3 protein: CAITPSRKRETDTQYF
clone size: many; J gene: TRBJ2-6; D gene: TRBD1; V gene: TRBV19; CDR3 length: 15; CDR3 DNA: TGTGCCATTTCGACAGGGGGCACTGGGGCCAACGTCCTGACTTTC; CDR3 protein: CAISTGGTGANVLTF
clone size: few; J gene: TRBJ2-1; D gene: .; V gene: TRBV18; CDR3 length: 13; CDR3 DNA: TGTGCCAGCTCACCACAGGGTAATGATGAGCAGTTCTTC; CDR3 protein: CASSPQGNDEQFF
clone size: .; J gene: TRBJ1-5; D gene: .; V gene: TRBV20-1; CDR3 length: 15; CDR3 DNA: TGCAGTGCTAGAGTTTTAGGGTCCAGCAATCAGCCCCAGCATTTT; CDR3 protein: CSARVLGSSNQPQHF
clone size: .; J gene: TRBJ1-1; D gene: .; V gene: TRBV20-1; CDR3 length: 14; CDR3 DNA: TGCAGTGCTAGACAGACAGGCTGGAACACTGAAGCTTTCTTT; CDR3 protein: CSARQTGWNTEAFF
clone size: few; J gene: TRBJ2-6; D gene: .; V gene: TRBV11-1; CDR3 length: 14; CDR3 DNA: TGTGCCAGCAGCTCAGGGGTTGTGGACAACGTCCTGACTTTC; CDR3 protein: CASSSGVVDNVLTF
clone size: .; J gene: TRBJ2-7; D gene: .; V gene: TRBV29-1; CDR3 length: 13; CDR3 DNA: TGCAGCAAGCCGGGGACGAACTCCTACGAGCAGTACTTC; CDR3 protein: CSKPGTNSYEQYF
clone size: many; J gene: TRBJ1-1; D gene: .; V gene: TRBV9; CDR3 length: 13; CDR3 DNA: TGTGCCAGCAGCGTAGGGGGGACTGGTGAAGCTTTCTTT; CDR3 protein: CASSVGGTGEAFF
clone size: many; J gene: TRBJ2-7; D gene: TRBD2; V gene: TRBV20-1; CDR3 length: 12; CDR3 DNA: TGCAGTGCTAAAGCGGGAGTGGGCGAGCAGTACTTC; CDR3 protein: CSAKAGVGEQYF
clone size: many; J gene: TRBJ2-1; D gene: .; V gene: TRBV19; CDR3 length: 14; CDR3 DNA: TGTGCCTGCCAGCGCGAGCGGACCTACAATGAGCAGTTCTTC; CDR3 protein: CACQRERTYNEQFF
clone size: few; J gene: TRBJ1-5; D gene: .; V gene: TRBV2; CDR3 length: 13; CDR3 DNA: TGTGCCAGCACGGAGGACGGACGAGGGCCCCAGCATTTT; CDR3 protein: CASTEDGRGPQHF
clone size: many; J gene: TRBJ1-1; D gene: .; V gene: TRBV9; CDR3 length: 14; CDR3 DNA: TGTGCCAGCAGCGTAGGCGGGGGGGACACTGAAGCTTTCTTT; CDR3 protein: CASSVGGGDTEAFF
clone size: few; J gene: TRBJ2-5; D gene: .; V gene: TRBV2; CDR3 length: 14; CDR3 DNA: TGTGCCAGCACCTTCGACACGGAACAAGAGACCCAGTACTTC; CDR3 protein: CASTFDTEQETQYF
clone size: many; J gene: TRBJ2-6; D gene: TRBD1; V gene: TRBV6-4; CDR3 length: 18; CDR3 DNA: TGTGCCAGCAGTGAGCGGGGACAGGGGGCGTTTGGGGCCAACGTCCTGACTTTC; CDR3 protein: CASSERGQGAFGANVLTF
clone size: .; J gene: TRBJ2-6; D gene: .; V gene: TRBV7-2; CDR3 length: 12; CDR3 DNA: TGTGCCAACCCCCGGGAGGCCAACGTCCTGACTTTC; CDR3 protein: CANPREANVLTF
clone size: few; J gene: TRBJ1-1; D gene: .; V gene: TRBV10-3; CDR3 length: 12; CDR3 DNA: TGTGCCATCAGTGAGTGGGGGGCTGAAGCTTTCTTT; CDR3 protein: CAISEWGAEAFF
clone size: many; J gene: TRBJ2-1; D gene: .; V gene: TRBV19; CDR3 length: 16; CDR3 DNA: TGTGCCAGTACCCTGTCCCTAGTGAGCTCCTACAATGAGCAGTTCTTC; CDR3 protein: CASTLSLVSSYNEQFF
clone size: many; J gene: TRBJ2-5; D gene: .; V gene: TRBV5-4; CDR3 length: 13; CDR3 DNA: TGTGCCAGCAGCATCTCGGTCGGGGAGACCCAGTACTTC; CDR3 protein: CASSISVGETQYF
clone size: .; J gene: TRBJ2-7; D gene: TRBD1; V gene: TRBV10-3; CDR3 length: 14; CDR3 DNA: TGTGCCACCACGACCGGGACAGCTTCCTACGAGCAGTACTTC; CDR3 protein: CATTTGTASYEQYF
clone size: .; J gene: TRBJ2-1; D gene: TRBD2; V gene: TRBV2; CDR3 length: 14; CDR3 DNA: TGTGCCAGCAGCAGCGGGGGGGCCTACAATGAGCAGTTCTTC; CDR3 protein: CASSSGGAYNEQFF
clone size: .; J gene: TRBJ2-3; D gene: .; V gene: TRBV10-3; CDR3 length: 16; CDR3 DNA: TGTGCCATCAGTGAGTCTAGGGCTTCTAGCACAGATACGCAGTATTTT; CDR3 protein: CAISESRASSTDTQYF
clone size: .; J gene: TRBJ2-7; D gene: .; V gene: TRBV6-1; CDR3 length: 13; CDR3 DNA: TGTGCCAGCAGTGGGCAGGACAGCTACGAGCAGTACTTC; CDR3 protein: CASSGQDSYEQYF
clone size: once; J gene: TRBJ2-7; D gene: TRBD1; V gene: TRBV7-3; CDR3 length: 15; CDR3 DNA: TGTGCCAGCAGCCCCCCCGGGACAGGGGTGTACGAGCAGTACTTC; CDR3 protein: CASSPPGTGVYEQYF
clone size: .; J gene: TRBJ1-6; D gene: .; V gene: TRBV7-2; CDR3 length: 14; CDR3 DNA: TGTACCAGCAGCCCCGGCCTCGGGGGGTCACCCCTCCACTTT; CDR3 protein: CTSSPGLGGSPLHF
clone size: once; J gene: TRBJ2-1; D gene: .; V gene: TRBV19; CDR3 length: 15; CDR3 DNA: TGTGCCAGTAGCCCCCGTGGTGATTCCTACAATGCGCAGCTCTTC; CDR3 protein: CASSPRGDSYNAQLF
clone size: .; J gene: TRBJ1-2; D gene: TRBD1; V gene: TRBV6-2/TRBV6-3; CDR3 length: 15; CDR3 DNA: TGTGCCAGCAGCTTCTCGACAGGGATTAACTATGGCTACACCTTC; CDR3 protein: CASSFSTGINYGYTF
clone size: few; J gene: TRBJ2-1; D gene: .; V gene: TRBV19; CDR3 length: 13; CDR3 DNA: TGTGCCAGTAGGTACCGAGCAGGGTATGAGCAGTTCTTC; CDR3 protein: CASRYRAGYEQFF
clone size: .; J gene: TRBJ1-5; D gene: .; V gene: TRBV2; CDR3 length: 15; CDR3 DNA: TGTGCCAGCACCGGGGGACGGCGAGGCAATCAGCCCCAGCATTTT; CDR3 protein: CASTGGRRGNQPQHF
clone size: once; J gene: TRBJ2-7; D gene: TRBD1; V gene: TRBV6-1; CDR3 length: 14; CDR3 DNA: TGTGCCAGCAGACCTCCAGGGGGCTCCTACGAGCAGTACTTC; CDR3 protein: CASRPPGGSYEQYF
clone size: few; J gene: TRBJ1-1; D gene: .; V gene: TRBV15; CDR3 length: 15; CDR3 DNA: TGTGCCACCAGCAGAGATCCACGAACGGATACTGAAGCTTTCTTT; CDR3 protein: CATSRDPRTDTEAFF
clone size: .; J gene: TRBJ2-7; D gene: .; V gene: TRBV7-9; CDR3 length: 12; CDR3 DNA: TGTGCCAGCAGCTTAATTGTGTACGAGCAGTACTTC; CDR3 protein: CASSLIVYEQYF
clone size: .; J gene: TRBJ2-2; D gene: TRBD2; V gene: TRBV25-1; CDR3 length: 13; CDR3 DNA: TGTGCCACCTCGGGACTATACACCGGGGAGCTGTTTTTT; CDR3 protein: CATSGLYTGELFF
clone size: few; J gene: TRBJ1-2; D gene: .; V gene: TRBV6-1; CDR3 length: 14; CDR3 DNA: TGTGCCAGCAGCCTGACCGGGACCCACCCGGGCTACACCTTC; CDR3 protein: CASSLTGTHPGYTF
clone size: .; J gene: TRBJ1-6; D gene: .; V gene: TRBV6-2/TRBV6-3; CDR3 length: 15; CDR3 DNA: TGTGCCAGCAGTTACCGGCGGGAAGTCCATTCACCCCTCCACTTT; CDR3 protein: CASSYRREVHSPLHF
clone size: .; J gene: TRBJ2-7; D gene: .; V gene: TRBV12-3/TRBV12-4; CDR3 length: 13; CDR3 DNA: TGTGCCAGCAGGGGTCAGGGACCGAGCGAGCAGTACTTC; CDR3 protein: CASRGQGPSEQYF
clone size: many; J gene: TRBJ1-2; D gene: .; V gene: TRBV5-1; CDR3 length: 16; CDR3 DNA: TGCGCCAGCAGCTTGGGTAGTTCGTCCAGGGCCTTCGGCTACACCTTC; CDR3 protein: CASSLGSSSRAFGYTF
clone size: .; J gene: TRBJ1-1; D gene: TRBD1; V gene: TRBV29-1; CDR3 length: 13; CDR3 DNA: TGCAGCGTTTCGACAGGGGAGGGCACTGAAGCTTTCTTT; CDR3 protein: CSVSTGEGTEAFF
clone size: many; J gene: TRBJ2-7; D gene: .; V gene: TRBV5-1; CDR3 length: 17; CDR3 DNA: TGCGCCAGCAGCACGGGACCGAGGTCGGTAGGATCCTACGAGCAGTACTTC; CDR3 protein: CASSTGPRSVGSYEQYF
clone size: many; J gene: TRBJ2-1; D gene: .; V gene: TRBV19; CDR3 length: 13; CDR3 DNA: TGTGCCAGTAGCATCGGACAGAACAATGAGCAGTTCTTC; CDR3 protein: CASSIGQNNEQFF
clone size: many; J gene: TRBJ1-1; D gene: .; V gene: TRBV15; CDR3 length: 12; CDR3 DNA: TGTGCCACCAGGGGCCCGGGGACTGAAGCTTTCTTT; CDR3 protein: CATRGPGTEAFF